These 6 T cell receptor beta chains share one sample of origin, sequenced in a study of cytotoxic CD8 clonotypes in ibrutinib-treated CLL. The data were produced by immunoSEQ multiplex PCR, yet TCRdb's version contains in-frame clones alone and is incomplete. The repertoire has fewer than 150,000 clones, roughly 84% of them found once; the top ten carry around 3%. Sequenced here: PBMCs, sampled after 24 months of ibrutinib treatment. The receptors shown here come from a human donor with chronic lymphocytic leukemia.

V gene TRBV11-2 combines with J gene TRBJ1-6, with 7 positions matching TRBD1. CDR1 is SGHAT and CDR2 is FQNNGV in the germline V gene. The V segment lost 3 bases and the J segment 6 bases; nucleotides outside the gene matches: 5. The CDR3 has 15 amino acids. CDR3 protein: CASSFRDRSNSPLHF. The CDR3 nucleotides read TGTGCCAGCAGCTTCCGGGACAGAAGTAATTCACCCCTCCACTTT.

This clone came up once. This chain uses TRBV14 with TRBJ2-1; D might be TRBD2 (6 bases). The V and J ends lost 4 bases and 0 bases respectively, with 16 bases between them. CDR3 size: 17 residues. Germline V gene lookup returns CDR1 SGHDN and CDR2 FVKESK. In nucleotides, the CDR3 is TGTGCCAGCAGCCCAATCGGGGGACTTAGCTCCTACAATGAGCAGTTCTTC. Its translation: CASSPIGGLSSYNEQFF.

The chain uses TRBV5-1 and TRBJ2-5, with D possibly TRBD2 on 7 matching bases. Germline CDR1 and CDR2: SGHRS and YFSETQ. V lost 0 bases to trimming and J lost 1 base, with 16 bases between them. The CDR3 loop spans 17 amino acids. The CDR3 nucleotides read TGCGCCAGCAGCTTGGCCGTCGGCGGGGGCCCCCAAGAGACCCAGTACTTC. Encoded protein: CASSLAVGGGPQETQYF.

V gene TRBV5-4 combines with J gene TRBJ2-6; no reliable D call. Germline CDR1 and CDR2: SGHNT and YYREEE (reference sequence). V was shortened by 0 bases and J by 0 bases, with 7 bases between the two germline ends. This CDR3 region has 16 residues. The CDR3 nucleotides read TGTGCCAGCAGCTTGGCCGTTTCCTCTGGGGCCAACGTCCTGACTTTC. It translates to CASSLAVSSGANVLTF.

The chain is built from TRBV12-5 and TRBJ2-1, with 9 bases aligning to TRBD1. The CDR3 has 14 residues. V dropped 5 bases and J dropped 6; count of bases not matched to a gene: 5. The germline CDR1 and CDR2 sequences are LGHNT and FRNRAP. CDR3 protein: CASGATGGSNEQFF. The CDR3 nucleotides are TGTGCTAGTGGTGCAACAGGGGGCTCCAATGAGCAGTTCTTC. Full variable domain (outside the CDR3, taken from reference TRBV12-5 and TRBJ2-1): DARVTQTPRHKVTEMGQEVTMRCQPILGHNTVFWYRQTMMQGLELLAYFRNRAPLDDSGMPKDRFSAEMPDATLATLKIQPSEPRDSAVYFCASGATGGSNEQFFGPGTRLTVL.

The chain is built from TRBV18 and TRBJ1-4; TRBD1 might be the D (5 bases). The CDR3 contains 16 residues. CDR1 and CDR2 from the germline V gene are KGHSH and LQKENI. V lost 4 bases, J lost 7 bases, and 19 bases lay in between. CDR3 coding DNA: TGTGCCAGCTCACAAGGTCGGGGCTTGCTCCTTGAAAAACTGTTTTTT. Its protein product is CASSQGRGLLLEKLFF.